This T cell receptor beta chain came from a study of Graves' ophthalmopathy and Graves' hyperthyroidism. Overall study findings and caveats: The study's model predicted ophthalmopathy progression at about 68% sensitivity and approximately 78% specificity.

Ophthalmopathy donors were characterized by moderate-to-severe activity, CAS of at least 3, NOSPECS of at least 4, and duration under 3 months. Clinical symptoms, serum thyroxine, TRAb, thyroid ultrasound and orbital computed tomography determined diagnosis. The CDR3 has 12 amino acids. In germline, CDR1 is GTSNPN, CDR2 SVGIG (reference sequence). Trimming removed 1 base from V and 1 base from J, with 4 bases in between. This clonotype came up a few times. The antigen is undetermined. RNA served as the template for amplifying TCR beta CDR3 regions. The library came from an HTBI-primed first-round RT-PCR and a second-round multiplex PCR. MiXCR was run by TCRdb on the multiplex PCR reads, yielding one entry per CDR3 protein. The data contain approximately 500,000 distinct CDR3 sequences, 14% of them singletons.

The sequence came from a woman in her twenties or thirties with Graves' ophthalmopathy. Sequences were obtained from blood. V usage is TRBV30 and J usage is TRBJ1-1; D not resolved. The CDR3 DNA reads as TGTGCCTGGAGTGCCTGGAACACTGAAGCTTTCTTT. Protein sequence: CAWSAWNTEAFF.